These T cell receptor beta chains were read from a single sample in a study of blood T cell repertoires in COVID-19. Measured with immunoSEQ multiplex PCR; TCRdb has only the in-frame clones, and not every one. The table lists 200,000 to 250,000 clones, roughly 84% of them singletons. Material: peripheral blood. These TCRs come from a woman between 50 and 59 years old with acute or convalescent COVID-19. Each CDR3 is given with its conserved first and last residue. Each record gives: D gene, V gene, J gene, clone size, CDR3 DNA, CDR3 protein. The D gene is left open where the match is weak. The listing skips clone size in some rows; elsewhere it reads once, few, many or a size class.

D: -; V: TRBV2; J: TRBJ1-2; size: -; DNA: TGTGCCAGCAACTCTAACGCTAACTATGGCTACACCTTC; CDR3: CASNSNANYGYTF
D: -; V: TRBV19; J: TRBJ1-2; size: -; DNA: TGTGCCAGTAGTATCGCGGAGTACTATGGCTACACCTTC; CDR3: CASSIAEYYGYTF
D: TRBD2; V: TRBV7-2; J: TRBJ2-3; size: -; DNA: TGTGCCAGCAGCCCACGGGTAGCGGGGCTTACAGATACGCAGTATTTT; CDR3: CASSPRVAGLTDTQYF
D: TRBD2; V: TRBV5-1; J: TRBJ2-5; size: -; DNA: TGCGCCAGCAGGAGGATAGCGGGAGTTCACCAAGAGACCCAGTACTTC; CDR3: CASRRIAGVHQETQYF
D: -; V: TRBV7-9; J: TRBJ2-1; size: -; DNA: TGTGCCAGCAGCTTAAGGGTCGGGGTAAGGCATGAGCAGTTCTTC; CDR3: CASSLRVGVRHEQFF
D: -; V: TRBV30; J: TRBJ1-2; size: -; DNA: TGTGCCTGGAGTGACAAAGGCTACACCTTC; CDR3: CAWSDKGYTF
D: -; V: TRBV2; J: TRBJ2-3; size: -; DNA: TGTGCCAGCAGCGTTTCCCTCCCTCCCACAGATACGCAGTATTTT; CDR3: CASSVSLPPTDTQYF
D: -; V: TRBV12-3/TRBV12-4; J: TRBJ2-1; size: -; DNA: TGTGCCAGCAGTTTCGGGAGCCACAATGAGCAGTTCTTC; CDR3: CASSFGSHNEQFF
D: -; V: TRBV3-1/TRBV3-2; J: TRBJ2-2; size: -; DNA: TGTGCCAGCAGCCAAGGAACCAGGGGGGCCACCGGGGAGCTGTTTTTT; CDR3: CASSQGTRGATGELFF
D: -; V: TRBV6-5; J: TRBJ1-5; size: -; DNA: TGTGCCAGCAGTTACTCGAGTATAGATCAGCCCCAGCATTTT; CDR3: CASSYSSIDQPQHF
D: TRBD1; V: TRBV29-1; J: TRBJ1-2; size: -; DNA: TGCAGCGTTGAAGACCCGACAGGGAATCTTTATGGCTACACCTTC; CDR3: CSVEDPTGNLYGYTF
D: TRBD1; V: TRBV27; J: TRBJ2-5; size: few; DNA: TGTGCCAGCAGTTTGAGGCCAGGGGGCGATATCCACCAAGAGACCCAGTACTTC; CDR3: CASSLRPGGDIHQETQYF
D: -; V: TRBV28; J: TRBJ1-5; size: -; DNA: TGTGCCAGCAGACAGAATGATCAGCCCCAGCATTTT; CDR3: CASRQNDQPQHF
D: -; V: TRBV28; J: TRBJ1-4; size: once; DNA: TGTGCCAGCAGGGGCGCAACTAATGAAAAACTGTTTTTT; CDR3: CASRGATNEKLFF
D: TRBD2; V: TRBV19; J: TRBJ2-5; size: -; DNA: TGTGCCAGTAGTATAGATCTCGGACTAGGCCGGGAGACCCAGTACTTC; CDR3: CASSIDLGLGRETQYF
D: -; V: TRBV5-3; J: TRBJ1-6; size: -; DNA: TGTGCCAGAAGTGGGGGGGAATCAGGTTATAATTCACCCCTCCACTTT; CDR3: CARSGGESGYNSPLHF
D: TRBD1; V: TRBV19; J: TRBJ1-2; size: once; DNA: TGTGCCAGTAGTACCCTAAGACAGGGAAACTATGGCTACACCTTC; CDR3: CASSTLRQGNYGYTF
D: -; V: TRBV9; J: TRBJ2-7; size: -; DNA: TGTGCCAGCAGCGTAGCGGGAACCTCCTACGAGCAGTACTTC; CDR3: CASSVAGTSYEQYF
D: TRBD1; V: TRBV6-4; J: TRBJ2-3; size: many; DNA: TGTGCCAGCAGTACCGGGACAGGGGGAGATACGCAGTATTTT; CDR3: CASSTGTGGDTQYF
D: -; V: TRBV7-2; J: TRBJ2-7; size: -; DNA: TGTGCCAGCAGCTTCCGGGGAGCCACCTACGAGCAGTACTTC; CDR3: CASSFRGATYEQYF
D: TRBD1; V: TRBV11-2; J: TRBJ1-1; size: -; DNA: TGTGCCAGCAGCTGGGACAGGTGGAACACTGAAGCTTTCTTT; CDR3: CASSWDRWNTEAFF
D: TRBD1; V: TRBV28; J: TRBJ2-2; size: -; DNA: TGTGCCAGCAGTAATGCCCTTTGGACTACCGGGACAGGGCGTAACACCGGGGAGCTGTTTTTT; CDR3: CASSNALWTTGTGRNTGELFF
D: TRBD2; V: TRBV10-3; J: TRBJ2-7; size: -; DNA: TGTGCCATCAGTTCCGGGACTAGCGGATACGAGCAGTACTTC; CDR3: CAISSGTSGYEQYF
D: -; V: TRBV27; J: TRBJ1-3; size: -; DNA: TGTGCCAGCAGTTTAACCGGGACTCCAAGCTCTGGAAACACCATATATTTT; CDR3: CASSLTGTPSSGNTIYF
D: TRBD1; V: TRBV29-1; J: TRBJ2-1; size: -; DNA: TGCAGCGTTGAATACATCCGAAGAAACAGGGGGAAGGGTGAGCAGTTCTTC; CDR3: CSVEYIRRNRGKGEQFF
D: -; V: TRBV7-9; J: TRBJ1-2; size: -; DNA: TGTGCCAGCAGCGCTTACAGAAGTACCTGGGAGTCCTATGGCTACACCTTC; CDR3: CASSAYRSTWESYGYTF
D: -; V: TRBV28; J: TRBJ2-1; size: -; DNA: TGTGCCAGCAGTTCGGCGGGGGCTGACAATGAGCAGTTCTTC; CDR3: CASSSAGADNEQFF
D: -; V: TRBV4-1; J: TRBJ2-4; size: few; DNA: TGCGCCAGCAGCCACTTCGGGGGAGACATTCAGTACTTC; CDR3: CASSHFGGDIQYF
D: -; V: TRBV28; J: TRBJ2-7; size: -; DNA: TGTGCCAGCAGACTAGCTAGCGTATACGAGCAGTACTTC; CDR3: CASRLASVYEQYF
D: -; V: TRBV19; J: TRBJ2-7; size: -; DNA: TGTGCCAGTAGTACTCCCGCTTCGGGTTACGAGCAGTACTTC; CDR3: CASSTPASGYEQYF
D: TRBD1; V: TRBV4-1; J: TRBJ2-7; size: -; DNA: TGCGCCAGCAGCCAAGATCGGGACAGACCCTACGAGCAGTACTTC; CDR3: CASSQDRDRPYEQYF
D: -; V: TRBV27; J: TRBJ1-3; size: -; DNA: TGTGCCAGCAGTGCCCTCGGACTCCGAGGAAGTGGAAACACCATATATTTT; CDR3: CASSALGLRGSGNTIYF
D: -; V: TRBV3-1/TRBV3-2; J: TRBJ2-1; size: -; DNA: TGTGCCAGCAGCCAAGTTCTAGCAAGGAGCTCCTACAATGAGCAGTTCTTC; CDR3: CASSQVLARSSYNEQFF
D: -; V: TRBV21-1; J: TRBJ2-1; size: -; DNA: TGTGCCAGCGCTTGGTCCCGGTGGGCCCCCGGGAGAGGTGGCGGGTCGGATGAGCAGTTCTTC; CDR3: CASAWSRWAPGRGGGSDEQFF
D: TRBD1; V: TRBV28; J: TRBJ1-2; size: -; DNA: TGTGCCAGCAGTTTACCGATACAGGGGGCGGGTGGGAGCTACACCTTC; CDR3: CASSLPIQGAGGSYTF
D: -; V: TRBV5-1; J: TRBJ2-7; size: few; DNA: TGCGCCAGCAGCTTACGACAGGACTACGAGCAGTACTTC; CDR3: CASSLRQDYEQYF
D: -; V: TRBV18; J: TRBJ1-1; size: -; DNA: TGTGCCAGCTCACCAAATACGAACTCCCAAGGGAGAGCTTTCTTT; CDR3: CASSPNTNSQGRAFF
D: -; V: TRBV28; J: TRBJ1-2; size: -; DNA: TGTGCCAGCAGTGCACCACAGGGTCTCTATGGCTACACCTTC; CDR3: CASSAPQGLYGYTF
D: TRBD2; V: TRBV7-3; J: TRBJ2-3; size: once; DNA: TGTGCCAGCAGCCCGGGCGGCGGGGGGCCGGGAGATACGCAGTATTTT; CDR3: CASSPGGGGPGDTQYF
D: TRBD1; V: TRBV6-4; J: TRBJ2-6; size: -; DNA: TGTGCCAGCGGGCCCGGGACAGGGGACTCTGGGGCCAACGTCCTGACTTTC; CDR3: CASGPGTGDSGANVLTF
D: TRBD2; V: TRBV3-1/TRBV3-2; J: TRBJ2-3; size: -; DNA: TGTGCCAGCAGCCTAACTAGCGGGGTTGTAGATACGCAGTATTTT; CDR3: CASSLTSGVVDTQYF
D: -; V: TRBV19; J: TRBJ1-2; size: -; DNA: TGTGCCACCCACCCCAGAACTAACTATGGCTACACCTTC; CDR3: CATHPRTNYGYTF
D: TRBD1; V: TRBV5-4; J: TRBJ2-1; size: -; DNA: TGTGCCAGCAGCTTGATAGGGACAGGGGGCAGGAATGAGCAGTTCTTC; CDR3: CASSLIGTGGRNEQFF
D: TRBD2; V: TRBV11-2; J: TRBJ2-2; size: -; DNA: TGTGCCAGCAGCTCGGAACTAGCGGGCCTTGACACCGGGGAGCTGTTTTTT; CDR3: CASSSELAGLDTGELFF
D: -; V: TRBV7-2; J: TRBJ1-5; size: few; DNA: TGTGCCAGCAGCTTACAGGGTCGGCAGCCCCAGCATTTT; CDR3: CASSLQGRQPQHF
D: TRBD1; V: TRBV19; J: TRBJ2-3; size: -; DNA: TGTGCCAGTAGTGAGGGACAGGGGGCAGATACGCAGTATTTT; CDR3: CASSEGQGADTQYF
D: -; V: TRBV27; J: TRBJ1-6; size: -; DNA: TGTGCCAGCAGTTTCCAAGTAACAGGGAGCAATTCACCCCTCCACTTT; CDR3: CASSFQVTGSNSPLHF
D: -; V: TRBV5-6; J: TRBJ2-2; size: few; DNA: TGTGCCAGCAGCCCCCCGGGGACCGGGGAGCTGTTTTTT; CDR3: CASSPPGTGELFF
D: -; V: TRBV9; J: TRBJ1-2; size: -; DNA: TGTGCCAGCTCGGACAGTAACTATGGCTACACCTTC; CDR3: CASSDSNYGYTF
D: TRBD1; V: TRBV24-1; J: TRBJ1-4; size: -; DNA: TGTGCCACCGGAGACGACAGGGATGGTAATGAAAAACTGTTTTTT; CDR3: CATGDDRDGNEKLFF